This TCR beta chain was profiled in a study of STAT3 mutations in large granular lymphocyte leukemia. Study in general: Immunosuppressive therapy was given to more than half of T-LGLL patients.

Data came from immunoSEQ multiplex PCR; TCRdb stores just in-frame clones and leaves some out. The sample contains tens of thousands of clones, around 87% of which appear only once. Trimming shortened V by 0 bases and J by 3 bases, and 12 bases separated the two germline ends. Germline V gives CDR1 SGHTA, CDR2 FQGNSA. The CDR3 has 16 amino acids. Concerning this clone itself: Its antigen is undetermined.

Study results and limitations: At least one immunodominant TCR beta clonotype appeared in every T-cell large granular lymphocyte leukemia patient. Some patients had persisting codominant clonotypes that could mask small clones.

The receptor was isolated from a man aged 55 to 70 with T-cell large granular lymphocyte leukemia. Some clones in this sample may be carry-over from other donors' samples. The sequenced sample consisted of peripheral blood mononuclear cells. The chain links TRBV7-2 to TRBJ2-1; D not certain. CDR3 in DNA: TGTGCCAGCAGCTTAGCGGCGGTAGGTTTCTACAATGAGCAGTTCTTC. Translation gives CASSLAAVGFYNEQFF.